This T cell receptor beta chain appears in the sequencing data of a study of blood T cells in healthy people across ages. The overall study: Per two T cells, template switching captured roughly one barcoded beta molecule. General study findings and limits: Unsorted PBMCs prevented conclusive naive versus antigen-experienced comparison.

CDR1 DFQATT and CDR2 SNEGSKA come from the germline V gene (reference sequence). The junction had 8 bases not matched to a gene; V was cut back by 5 bases and J by 2 bases. CDR3 length: 15 residues. A few counts support this clonotype. Antigen specificity is unknown. A second PCR of roughly 7 to 11 cycles used a sample-barcoded 5' primer and a J-beta primer mix. Via MiXCR, TCRdb re-called the 5' RACE reads, giving one row per CDR3 protein. The sample yields 850,000 to 1,100,000 distinct CDR3 sequences, about two fifths seen once. This sequence originates from a man between 18 and 29 years old in good health. The rearrangement links TRBV20-1 to TRBJ2-3; TRBD2 matches at 9 bases. Sequencing was carried out using blood. The DNA of the CDR3 is TGCAGTGCTTATAGCGGGGGTCCTACCACAGATACGCAGTATTTT. It encodes CSAYSGGPTTDTQYF.